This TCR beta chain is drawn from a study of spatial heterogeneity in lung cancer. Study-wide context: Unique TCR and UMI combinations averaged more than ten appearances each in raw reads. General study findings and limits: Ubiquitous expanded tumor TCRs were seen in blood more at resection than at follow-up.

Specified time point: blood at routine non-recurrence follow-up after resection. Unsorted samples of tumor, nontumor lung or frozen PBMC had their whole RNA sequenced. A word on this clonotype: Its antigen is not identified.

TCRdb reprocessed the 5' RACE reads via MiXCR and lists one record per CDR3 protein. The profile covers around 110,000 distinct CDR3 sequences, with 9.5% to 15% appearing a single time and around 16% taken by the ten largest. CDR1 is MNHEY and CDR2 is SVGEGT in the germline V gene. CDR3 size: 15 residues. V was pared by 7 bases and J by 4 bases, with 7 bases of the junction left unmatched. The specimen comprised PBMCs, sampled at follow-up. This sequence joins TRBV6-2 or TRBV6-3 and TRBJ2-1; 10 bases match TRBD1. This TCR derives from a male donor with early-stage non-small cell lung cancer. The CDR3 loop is CASNPTGGTYNEQFF. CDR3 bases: TGTGCCAGCAACCCGACAGGGGGCACTTACAATGAGCAGTTCTTC.